This T cell receptor (beta chain) was sequenced during a study of T cell repertoires in cytomegalovirus infection. One entry per CDR3 protein results from TCRdb running MiXCR on the reads. The sample lists about 100,000 distinct CDR3 sequences, roughly two fifths occurring once. For this clonotype: What it binds is unknown. At one end, the junction sequence differs from germline, possibly due to a read error.

The material was CD8+ T cells from cultured PBMCs, obtained from culture after CMV antigen stimulation. This receptor was identified in a human donor in good health (CMV status not recorded). Some clones in this sample may be carry-over from other donors' samples.

The CDR3 nucleotides are TGTGCCAGCAGCCTCGAAGGGACTCTGTTTCACGAGCAGTACTTC. Protein sequence: CASSLEGTLFHEQYF. J is TRBJ2-7 and V is TRBV4-1; a possible D gene is TRBD2 (6 bases). The CDR3 has 15 residues. Germline lookup yields CDR1 MGHRA and CDR2 YSYEKL.